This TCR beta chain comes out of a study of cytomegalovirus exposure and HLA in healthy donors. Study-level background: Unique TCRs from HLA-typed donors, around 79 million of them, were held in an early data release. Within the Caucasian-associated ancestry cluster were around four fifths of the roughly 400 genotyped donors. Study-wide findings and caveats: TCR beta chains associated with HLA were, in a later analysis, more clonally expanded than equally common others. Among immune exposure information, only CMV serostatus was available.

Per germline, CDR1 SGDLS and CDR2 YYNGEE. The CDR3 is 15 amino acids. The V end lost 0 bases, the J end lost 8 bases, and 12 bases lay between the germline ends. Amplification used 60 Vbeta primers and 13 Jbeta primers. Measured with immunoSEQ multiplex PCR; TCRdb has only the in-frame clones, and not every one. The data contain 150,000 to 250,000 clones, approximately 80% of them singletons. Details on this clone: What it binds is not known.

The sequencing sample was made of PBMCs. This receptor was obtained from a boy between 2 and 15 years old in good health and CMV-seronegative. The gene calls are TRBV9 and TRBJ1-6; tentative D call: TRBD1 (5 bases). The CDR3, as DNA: TGTGCCAGCAGCGTAGGGCAGGGCGCTTATTCACCCCTCCACTTT. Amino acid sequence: CASSVGQGAYSPLHF.